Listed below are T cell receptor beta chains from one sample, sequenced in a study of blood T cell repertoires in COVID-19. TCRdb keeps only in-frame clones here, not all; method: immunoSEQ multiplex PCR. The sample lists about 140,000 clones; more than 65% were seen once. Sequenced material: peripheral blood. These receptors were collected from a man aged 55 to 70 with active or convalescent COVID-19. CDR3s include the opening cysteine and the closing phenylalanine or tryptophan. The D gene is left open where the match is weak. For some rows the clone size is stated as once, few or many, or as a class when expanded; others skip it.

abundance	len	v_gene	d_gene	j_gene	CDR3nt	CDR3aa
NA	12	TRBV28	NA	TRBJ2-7	TGTGCCAGCAGTTTAGAGGCTTACGAGCAGTACTTC	CASSLEAYEQYF
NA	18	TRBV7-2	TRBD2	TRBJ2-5	TGTGCCAGCAGCTTAGGGTTACTAGCGGGGGGATTCCAAGAGACCCAGTACTTC	CASSLGLLAGGFQETQYF
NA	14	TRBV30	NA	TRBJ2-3	TGTGCCTGGAGTTGGGCATCTAGCACAGATACGCAGTATTTT	CAWSWASSTDTQYF
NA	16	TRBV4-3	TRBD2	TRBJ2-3	TGCGCCAGCAGCCAAGATTCTAGCGGGACTACAGATACGCAGTATTTT	CASSQDSSGTTDTQYF
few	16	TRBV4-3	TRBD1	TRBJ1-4	TGCGCCAGCAGCCAAGATCATGGGACAGCCAGAGAAAAACTGTTTTTT	CASSQDHGTAREKLFF
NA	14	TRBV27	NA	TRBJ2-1	TGTGCCAGCAGTTCATCCCAAACGGGCAATGAGCAGTTCTTC	CASSSSQTGNEQFF
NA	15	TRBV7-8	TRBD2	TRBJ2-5	TGTGCCAGCAGCTTTGAAGGACTAGCGGGGGGGACCCAGTACTTC	CASSFEGLAGGTQYF
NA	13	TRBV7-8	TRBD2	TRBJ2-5	TGTGCCAGCGGCCTCGAAGCGGGGGTACGGCTGTACTTC	CASGLEAGVRLYF
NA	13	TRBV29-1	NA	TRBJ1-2	TGCAGCGTCCGAGGGGGAACTAACTATGGCTACACCTTC	CSVRGGTNYGYTF
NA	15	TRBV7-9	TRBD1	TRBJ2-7	TGTGCCAGCAGCGGGGGACAGACACTCTCCTACGAGCAGTACTTC	CASSGGQTLSYEQYF
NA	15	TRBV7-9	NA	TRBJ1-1	TGTGCCAGCAGCTTAGTCGTGGGATCGGGGGCTGAAGCTTTCTTT	CASSLVVGSGAEAFF
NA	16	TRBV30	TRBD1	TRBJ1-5	TGTGCCTGGTCCCAAGGGGGACAGGGACGGGGTCAGCCCCAGCATTTT	CAWSQGGQGRGQPQHF
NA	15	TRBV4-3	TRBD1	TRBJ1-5	TGCGCCAGCAGCCAAGACGGGACAGGGGTTCAGCCCCAGCATTTT	CASSQDGTGVQPQHF
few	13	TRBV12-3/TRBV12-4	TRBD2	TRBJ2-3	TGTGCCACCCGGGGGGGGTGGACAGATACGCAGTATTTT	CATRGGWTDTQYF
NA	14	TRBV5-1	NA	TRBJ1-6	TGCGCCAGCAGCTTGGAGGGTAGCGGTTCACCCCTCCACTTT	CASSLEGSGSPLHF
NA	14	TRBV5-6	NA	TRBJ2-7	TGTGCCAGCAGCTTGCGCGGCAGGGGGGACGAGCAGTACTTC	CASSLRGRGDEQYF
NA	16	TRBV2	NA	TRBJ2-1	TGTGCCACCCCATTCCCGGAGCGTAACTCCTACAATGAGCAGTTCTTC	CATPFPERNSYNEQFF
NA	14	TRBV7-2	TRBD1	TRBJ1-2	TGTGCCAGCAGCTTAGAAACAGGGGACTATGGCTACACCTTC	CASSLETGDYGYTF